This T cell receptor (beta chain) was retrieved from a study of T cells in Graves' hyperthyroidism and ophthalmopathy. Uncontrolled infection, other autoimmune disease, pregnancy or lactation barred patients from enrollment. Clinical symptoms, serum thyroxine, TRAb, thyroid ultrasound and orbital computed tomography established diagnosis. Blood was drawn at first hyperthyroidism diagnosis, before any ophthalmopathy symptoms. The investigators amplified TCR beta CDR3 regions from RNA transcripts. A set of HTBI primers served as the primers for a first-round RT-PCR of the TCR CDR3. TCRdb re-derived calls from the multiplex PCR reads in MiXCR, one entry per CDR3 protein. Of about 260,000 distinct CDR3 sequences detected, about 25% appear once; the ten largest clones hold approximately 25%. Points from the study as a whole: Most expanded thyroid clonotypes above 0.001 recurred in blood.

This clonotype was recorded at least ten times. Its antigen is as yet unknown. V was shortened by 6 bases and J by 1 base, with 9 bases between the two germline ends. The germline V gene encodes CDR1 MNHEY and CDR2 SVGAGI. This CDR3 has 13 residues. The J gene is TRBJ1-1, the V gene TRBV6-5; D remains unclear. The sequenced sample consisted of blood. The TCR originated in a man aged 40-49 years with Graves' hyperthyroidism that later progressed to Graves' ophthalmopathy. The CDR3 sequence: CASRLTANTEAFF. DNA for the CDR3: TGTGCCAGCAGACTTACAGCGAACACTGAAGCTTTCTTT.